This T cell receptor beta chain was obtained from a study of cytomegalovirus exposure and HLA in healthy donors. The PCR employed 60 Vbeta primers together with 13 Jbeta primers. Here immunoSEQ multiplex PCR was the method, and the copy in TCRdb shows in-frame clones only, minus some. The sample has about 83,000 clones; around 70% are singletons. The table lists this clone with a count of one. There are 14 residues in the CDR3. J gave up 6 bases and V 6 bases, and 8 bases lay outside the gene matches. CDR1 is MNHNS and CDR2 is SASEGT in the germline V gene. Sequencing was done on a sample of PBMCs. This clonotype was sampled from a man aged 60-69 years in good health and CMV-seronegative. The chain combines TRBV6-1 with TRBJ2-1; 7 bases fit TRBD2. CDR3 protein: CASSWDYGGNEQFF. In nucleotides, the CDR3 is TGTGCCAGCAGCTGGGACTATGGGGGCAATGAGCAGTTCTTC.